This T cell receptor beta chain was captured in a study of T cell repertoires in cytomegalovirus infection. Whole-study context: Epitope selection comprised recently identified HLA-C-restricted CMV epitopes and well-studied HLA-B-restricted CMV epitopes. CMV infection plus the matching HLA type was flagged by public TCR beta signatures.

CDR1 and CDR2 from the germline V gene are ENHRY and SYGVKD. The CDR3 is 21 residues long. The V gene lost 4 bases and the J gene lost 0 bases, with 28 bases spanning the gap. This clonotype was seen more than once but under ten times. Its antigen is still unknown. A single record per CDR3 protein comes from TCRdb applying MiXCR to the reads. The table shows about 740,000 distinct CDR3 sequences, with 33% occurring only once. Whole-study results and caveats: The ex vivo response was dominated by HLA-C-restricted CMV-specific TCR beta clonotypes. The study identified carriers of CMV plus the relevant HLA from cumulative public TCR beta family frequency.

The sequencing here drew on cultured PBMCs, taken from culture after CMV antigen stimulation. V gene TRBV10-3 combines with J gene TRBJ2-1; D is undetermined. The TCR was taken from a human donor in good health (CMV status not recorded). Some clones in this sample may be carry-over from other donors' samples. The DNA for the CDR3 is TGTGCCATCAGTGTCTCGTTATCGGACCGAGACTCTTTTAGCTCCTACAATGAGCAGTTCTTC. Translating gives CAISVSLSDRDSFSSYNEQFF.